This TCR beta chain was documented in a study of technical replicates of blood from a few donors. Germline CDR1 is SQVTM and CDR2 is ANQGSEA. V was clipped by 3 bases and J by 0 bases; unmatched bases: 11. The CDR3 is made up of 17 amino acids. Assay used: immunoSEQ multiplex PCR; TCRdb lists only in-frame clones, some missing. This sample has about 84,000 clones, with about 97% found just once. J is TRBJ2-1 and V is TRBV29-1; 7 nucleotides align to TRBD1. The clonotype comes from a human donor in good health. Sequencing was performed on T cells isolated from PBMCs. The CDR3 region is CSVDRGLEGASYNEQFF. The CDR3, as DNA: TGCAGCGTTGATAGGGGCCTCGAGGGGGCCTCCTACAATGAGCAGTTCTTC.